Presented here are 21 T cell receptor beta chains from one specimen sequenced in a study of T cells after yellow fever vaccination. TCRdb ran MiXCR on the 5' RACE reads and lists one entry per CDR3 protein. Altogether hundreds of thousands of distinct CDR3 sequences are present, 13% being singletons, with the ten largest covering roughly an eighth. This sample comprised PBMCs, obtained on the day of the yellow fever booster vaccination. These TCRs come from a man aged 30 to 45 who received the YFV17D yellow fever vaccine.

J is TRBJ1-1 and V is TRBV20-1; unclear D gene. V was shortened by 1 base and J by 8 bases, with 8 bases between the two germline ends. This CDR3 comprises 11 residues. Germline V gene data show CDR1 as DFQATT and CDR2 as SNEGSKA (reference sequence). This chain's CDR3 is CSARVVAEAFF. As DNA, the CDR3 is TGCAGTGCTAGAGTTGTCGCAGAAGCTTTCTTT.

In this sample, this clonotype turned up a few times. V is TRBV6-5 and J is TRBJ2-3; 9 nucleotides line up with TRBD2. V shed 0 bases and J 0 bases; nucleotides not matched to a gene: 4. The CDR3 is 17 amino acids. CDR1 and CDR2 (germline): MNHEY, SVGAGI. CDR3 sequence reads: CASSYSTSGTSTDTQYF. CDR3 DNA: TGTGCCAGCAGTTACTCGACTAGCGGAACTAGCACAGATACGCAGTATTTT.

The CDR3 spells CSARGGAMVEGQFF. The CDR3 coding sequence is TGCAGTGCTAGAGGCGGGGCCATGGTTGAAGGGCAGTTCTTC. J is TRBJ2-1 and V is TRBV20-1; possibly TRBD2 for D (6 bases). There are 14 residues in the CDR3. V lost 1 base, J lost 12 bases, and 19 bases lay in between. Germline V lookup: CDR1 DFQATT, CDR2 SNEGSKA (reference sequence).

The table lists this clonotype with a few counts. The V and J genes are TRBV2 and TRBJ1-5, with unresolved D. Germline-derived CDR1 and CDR2 are SNHLY and FYNNEI. CDR3 size: 15 residues. V lost 0 bases, J lost 1 base, and 7 bases lay in between. Here the CDR3 DNA reads TGTGCCAGCAGTGAAGCGCTTGGGAGCAATCAGCCCCAGCATTTT. This codes for CASSEALGSNQPQHF. Full variable domain (outside the CDR3, taken from reference TRBV2 and TRBJ1-5): EPEVTQTPSHQVTQMGQEVILRCVPISNHLYFYWYRQILGQKVEFLVSFYNNEISEKSEIFDDQFSVERPDGSNFTLKIRSTKLEDSAMYFCASSEALGSNQPQHFGDGTRLSIL.

The sample holds a few counts of this clonotype. The rearrangement joins TRBV14 to TRBJ1-4; D ambiguous. This CDR3 is built from 15 residues. Deletions cut 0 bases from V and 5 bases from J, with 10 bases between. Germline V CDR1 and CDR2: SGHDN, FVKESK. The CDR3 DNA is TGTGCCAGCAGCCAAGAAAGTCTTTTAAATGAAAAACTGTTTTTT. It codes for CASSQESLLNEKLFF.

A note on this clonotype: The junction departs from germline at one end; a sequencing error may be responsible. This chain connects TRBV11-3 to TRBJ2-2; the match to TRBD2 covers 12 bases. CDR1 SGHNT and CDR2 YENEEA come from the germline V gene. The length of the CDR3 is 17 residues. CDR3 DNA: TGTACCAGCACCATGGGAGCTAGCGGGAGGGCCGCCGGGGAGCTGTTTTTT. It yields the protein CTSTMGASGRAAGELFF. The full variable domain, completed using reference TRBV11-3 and TRBJ2-2, is EAGVVQSPRYKIIEKKQPVAFWCNPISGHNTLYWYLQNLGQGPELLIRYENEEAVDDSQLPKDRFSAERLKGVDSTLKIQPAELGDSAVYLCTSTMGASGRAAGELFFGEGSRLTVL.

This clonotype was detected ten times or more. The chain employs TRBV7-8 and TRBJ2-1; D is undetermined. Germline CDR1 SGHVS, CDR2 FQNEAQ. The ends were cut back, 1 base at V and 3 bases at J, with 4 bases in the middle. CDR3 length equals 13 residues. The CDR3 loop reads CASSLDNYNEQFF. CDR3 nucleotides: TGTGCCAGCAGCTTAGACAACTACAATGAGCAGTTCTTC.

The chain carries TRBV14 and TRBJ2-7; 7 nucleotides line up with TRBD1. This CDR3 is 14 amino acids long. The germline V gene has CDR1 SGHDN and CDR2 FVKESK. Trimming at V came to 6 bases and at J to 1 base, leaving 6 bases not matched to a gene. The CDR3 is CASRQGQTSYEQYF. The CDR3, as DNA: TGTGCCAGCAGACAGGGACAGACTTCCTACGAGCAGTACTTC.

This clonotype appeared a few times. The chain uses TRBV7-2 and TRBJ2-7, with a weak D call TRBD1 (5 bases). Trimming removed 5 bases at V and 2 bases at J, with 7 bases between. There are 12 residues in the CDR3. Germline CDR1 and CDR2: SGHTA and FQGNSA. The CDR3 DNA reads as TGTGCCAGCAGCCACAGGCCCTACGAGCAGTACTTC. This codes for CASSHRPYEQYF.

This clonotype was detected only a few times. V is TRBV12-3 or TRBV12-4 and J is TRBJ2-1, with D perhaps TRBD2 (6 bases). The CDR3 spans 20 residues. The V gene lost 6 bases and the J gene lost 0 bases, with 27 bases spanning the gap. The CDR3 is CASSPRAMREGVSSYNEQFF. The CDR3 coding sequence is TGTGCCAGCAGCCCAAGGGCTATGCGGGAAGGGGTGAGCTCCTACAATGAGCAGTTCTTC.

This clonotype was detected ten times or more. The chain links TRBV12-3 or TRBV12-4 to TRBJ2-1, with 8 bases lining up with TRBD1. The V segment lost 6 bases and the J segment 7 bases; nucleotides outside the gene matches: 14. This CDR3 is 16 amino acids long. CDR3: CASSRTGDRLSNEQFF. The CDR3 coding sequence is TGTGCCAGCAGCCGCACCGGGGACAGGTTGTCGAATGAGCAGTTCTTC.

The J gene is TRBJ2-6, the V gene TRBV11-2; TRBD2 aligns across 7 bases. The trim removed 2 bases at V and 0 bases at J, leaving 16 bases unmatched. The CDR3 runs 21 residues. Germline-derived CDR1 and CDR2 are SGHAT and FQNNGV. CDR3 residues: CASSLLFLGREEFSGANVLTF. CDR3 coding DNA: TGTGCCAGCAGCTTATTATTTTTGGGGAGGGAGGAGTTCTCTGGGGCCAACGTCCTGACTTTC. The variable domain in full, with the rest retrieved from reference TRBV11-2 and TRBJ2-6, is EAGVAQSPRYKIIEKRQSVAFWCNPISGHATLYWYQQILGQGPKLLIQFQNNGVVDDSQLPKDRFSAERLKGVDSTLKIQPAKLEDSAVYLCASSLLFLGREEFSGANVLTFGAGSRLTVL.

The chain links TRBV12-3 or TRBV12-4 to TRBJ1-2, with D unclear. V lost 4 bases and J lost 5, with 11 bases in between. This CDR3 spans 13 amino acids. DNA for the CDR3: TGTGCCAGCAGTTCCGGGGTTCTATATGGCTACACCTTC. Protein product: CASSSGVLYGYTF.

V is TRBV7-2 and J is TRBJ1-2; perhaps TRBD1 as D (6 bases). Trimming took 5 bases from V and 4 from J, leaving 11 bases between them. This CDR3 region has 13 residues. The germline CDR1 and CDR2 sequences are SGHTA and FQGNSA. CDR3: CASSRDNRYGYTF. CDR3 DNA: TGTGCCAGCAGCCGGGACAATCGCTATGGCTACACCTTC.

The gene calls are TRBV6-2 or TRBV6-3 and TRBJ2-5, with TRBD2 matching 8 bases. Germline trimming cut 0 bases from V and 3 bases from J; bases unmatched to any gene: 6. The CDR3 covers 16 residues. CDR1 and CDR2 from the germline V gene are MNHEY and SVGEGT. This CDR3 reads CASSYSIGRAEETQYF. The CDR3 DNA reads as TGTGCCAGCAGTTACTCGATCGGGAGGGCCGAAGAGACCCAGTACTTC.

This clonotype was recorded a few times. A read error may produce the germline difference seen at one junction end. The rearrangement uses TRBV20-1 and TRBJ2-5; possibly TRBD1 for D (6 bases). The CDR3 sequence is 13 residues long. Germline V gene sequence: CDR1 DFQATT, CDR2 SNEGSKA (reference sequence). CDR3 bases: TGCAGCGCTAGTCGGACAGATCAAGAGACCCAGTACTTC. Translating gives CSASRTDQETQYF.

This clonotype was recorded a few times. The chain couples TRBV28 to TRBJ2-7; weak D call: TRBD2 (6 bases). Germline-derived CDR1 and CDR2 are MDHEN and SYDVKM. The CDR3 loop spans 16 amino acids. The V and J ends lost 5 bases and 9 bases respectively, with 26 bases between them. This CDR3 is CASSPRQWEASLVQYF. The CDR3 coding sequence is TGTGCCAGCAGTCCCCGTCAATGGGAGGCGAGCCTCGTGCAGTACTTC.

This clonotype was seen more than once but under ten times. This rearrangement joins TRBV20-1 to TRBJ2-3, with 9 bases aligning to TRBD2. Germline trimming cut 4 bases from V and 4 bases from J; bases unmatched to any gene: 9. Germline V gene lookup returns CDR1 DFQATT and CDR2 SNEGSKA (reference sequence). The CDR3 is made up of 15 amino acids. CDR3: CSATGLAQGPDTQYF. The CDR3 DNA is TGCAGTGCTACCGGACTAGCGCAGGGCCCAGATACGCAGTATTTT.

This clonotype turned up a few times. The rearrangement uses TRBV4-3 and TRBJ1-1, with D possibly being TRBD1 (6 bases). The germline V gene encodes CDR1 LGHNA and CDR2 YSLEER. V lost 3 bases, J lost 7 bases, and 12 bases lay in between. The length of the CDR3 is 13 residues. The CDR3 nucleotides are TGCGCCAGCAGCCAGGTTGGACAGTATGAAGCTTTCTTT. Its protein product is CASSQVGQYEAFF.

DNA for the CDR3: TGTGCCAGCTCACCCCTGACAGGATTAAACAATGAGCAGTTCTTC. Translating gives CASSPLTGLNNEQFF. The rearrangement uses TRBV18 and TRBJ2-1, with D possibly being TRBD1 (6 bases). The CDR3 length is 15 residues. Germline V lookup: CDR1 KGHSH, CDR2 LQKENI. Trimming removed 3 bases from V and 5 bases from J, with 14 bases in between.

This clonotype was seen at least ten times. The chain employs TRBV4-3 and TRBJ1-2; 8 nucleotides align to TRBD1. The germline V gene has CDR1 LGHNA and CDR2 YSLEER. The CDR3 spans 16 residues. V lost 1 base and J lost 1; bases outside the gene matches: 5. CDR3: CASSQGVGQGNYGYTF. CDR3 coding DNA: TGCGCCAGCAGCCAAGGTGTTGGACAGGGTAACTATGGCTACACCTTC.